The 25 T cell receptor beta chains reported below all come from one sample, sequenced in a study of neoadjuvant anti-PD-1 for oral cavity cancer. This sample's time point: after neoadjuvant nivolumab, at surgical resection. TCRdb keeps only in-frame clones here, not all; method: immunoSEQ multiplex PCR. The repertoire consists of about 42,000 clones, with roughly 77% occurring once and the leading ten covering 4.8%. Sequences were derived from PBMCs, sampled after nivolumab (anti-PD-1) treatment. Source of these receptors: a person aged 35-80 years with oral cavity squamous cell carcinoma.

The chain uses TRBV6-6 and TRBJ1-3; D perhaps matches TRBD1 (5 bases). Deletions cut 5 bases from V and 0 bases from J, with 8 bases between. There are 14 residues in the CDR3. Germline V gene data show CDR1 as MNHNY and CDR2 as SVGAGI (reference sequence). In DNA form, the CDR3 reads TGTGCCAGCAGTGGGGCTAACTCTGGAAACACCATATATTTT. It yields the protein CASSGANSGNTIYF.

The rearrangement links TRBV29-1 to TRBJ1-1; 7 bases are shared with TRBD1. The V and J ends lost 6 bases and 0 bases, in that order; junction bases with no gene match: 4. The CDR3 length is 13 residues. The germline CDR1 and CDR2 sequences are SQVTM and ANQGSEA. The CDR3 protein is CSVGQHMNTEAFF. The CDR3 DNA reads as TGCAGCGTGGGACAGCACATGAACACTGAAGCTTTCTTT.

The V gene is TRBV5-6, the J gene TRBJ1-1; no clear D gene. Trimming took 4 bases from V and 8 from J, leaving 12 bases between them. CDR1 SGHDT and CDR2 YYEEEE come from the germline V gene. This CDR3 has 12 residues. CDR3 protein: CASSPWTGEAFF. The CDR3 DNA follows: TGTGCCAGCAGCCCGTGGACGGGAGAAGCTTTCTTT.

The V call is TRBV30, the J call TRBJ1-1; TRBD1 matches at 8 bases. Losses at the gene ends were 2 bases for V and 7 bases for J; bases not matched to a gene: 12. The CDR3 extends over 15 amino acids. Germline CDR1 reads GTSNPN; CDR2 reads SVGIG (reference sequence). CDR3 amino acids: CAWSRNRGRSGEAFF. Here the CDR3 DNA reads TGTGCCTGGAGTAGGAACAGGGGGAGGAGCGGTGAAGCTTTCTTT.

Of note for this clone: No DNA is shown, since the ends of the CDR3 on it are uncertain; the CDR3 is the one TCRdb lists. The chain links TRBV27 to TRBJ1-1. Germline V gene lookup returns CDR1 MNHEY and CDR2 SMNVEV (reference sequence). The CDR3 length equals 16 residues, ends included. CDR3 in amino acids: CASSSSETRGSTEAFF.

J is TRBJ1-2 and V is TRBV5-6, with D perhaps matching TRBD1 (5 bases). There are 12 residues in the CDR3. The germline V and J ends were trimmed by 5 bases and 5 bases, with 10 bases remaining between them. Germline values: CDR1 SGHDT, CDR2 YYEEEE. CDR3: CASSPGTYGYTF. The CDR3 nucleotides are TGTGCCAGCAGTCCGGGGACTTATGGCTACACCTTC. Supplemented by reference TRBV5-6 and TRBJ1-2, the full variable domain reads DAGVTQSPTHLIKTRGQQVTLRCSPKSGHDTVSWYQQALGQGPQFIFQYYEEEERQRGNFPDRFSGHQFPNYSSELNVNALLLGDSALYLCASSPGTYGYTFGSGTRLTVV.

This chain connects TRBV19 to TRBJ1-1, with TRBD1 identical over 9 bases. Germline lookup yields CDR1 LNHDA and CDR2 SQIVND (reference sequence). With V trimmed by 8 bases and J by 2 bases, 6 bases remained unmatched. This CDR3 spans 14 amino acids. The CDR3 is CASGPGQGNTEAFF. The CDR3 nucleotides read TGTGCCAGTGGGCCGGGACAGGGTAACACTGAAGCTTTCTTT.

The chain carries TRBV11-2 and TRBJ1-6; D is unclear. Between the trimmed V and J ends, which lost 5 bases and 7 bases, there was a span of 9 bases. This CDR3 comprises 13 residues. Germline lookup yields CDR1 SGHAT and CDR2 FQNNGV. CDR3 amino acids: CASSPEVNSPLHF. Written as DNA, the CDR3 is TGTGCCAGCAGCCCAGAAGTGAATTCACCCCTCCACTTT.

The V gene is TRBV4-1, the J gene TRBJ2-7, with D possibly TRBD2 on 6 matching bases. This CDR3 comprises 15 residues. The germline CDR1 and CDR2 sequences are MGHRA and YSYEKL. The V gene lost 4 bases and the J gene lost 0 bases, with 13 bases spanning the gap. The CDR3 coding sequence is TGCGCCAGCAGCCTCTACCAGACTAGCTCCTACGAGCAGTACTTC. This codes for CASSLYQTSSYEQYF.

This chain links TRBV19 with TRBJ2-5, with D maybe TRBD1 (6 bases). This CDR3 contains 12 residues. V lost 6 bases to trimming and J lost 4 bases, with 9 bases between them. CDR1 is LNHDA and CDR2 is SQIVND in the germline V gene (reference sequence). Written as DNA, the CDR3 is TGTGCCAGTAGGACAGGAGGAGAGACCCAGTACTTC. The encoded protein is CASRTGGETQYF.

The chain joins TRBV19 to TRBJ1-1; D perhaps matches TRBD1 (6 bases). The CDR3 length is 14 residues. V gave up 5 bases and J gave up 3 bases, with 13 bases separating them. Germline CDR1 reads LNHDA; CDR2 reads SQIVND (reference sequence). CDR3: CASSFRGRHTEAFF. Here the CDR3 DNA reads TGTGCCAGTAGTTTCAGGGGAAGGCACACTGAAGCTTTCTTT.

This chain connects TRBV9 to TRBJ2-2; D call uncertain. Trimming removed 0 bases at V and 2 bases at J, with 11 bases between. The germline V gene encodes CDR1 SGDLS and CDR2 YYNGEE. This CDR3 comprises 16 residues. CDR3 residues: CASSVAVGSNTGELFF. In DNA form, the CDR3 reads TGTGCCAGCAGCGTAGCTGTAGGATCTAACACCGGGGAGCTGTTTTTT.

The chain couples TRBV30 to TRBJ1-5, with D perhaps TRBD1 (5 bases). The CDR3 runs 16 residues. V was shortened by 2 bases and J by 1 base, with 15 bases between the two germline ends. CDR1 GTSNPN and CDR2 SVGIG come from the germline V gene (reference sequence). CDR3 amino acids: CAWSIPWGSSNQPQHF. The CDR3 region has the DNA TGTGCCTGGAGTATCCCCTGGGGGAGCAGCAATCAGCCCCAGCATTTT. Full variable domain (remainder filled in from reference TRBV30 and TRBJ1-5): SQTIHQWPATLVQPVGSPLSLECTVEGTSNPNLYWYRQAAGRGLQLLFYSVGIGQISSEVPQNLSASRPQDRQFILSSKKLLLSDSGFYLCAWSIPWGSSNQPQHFGDGTRLSIL.

The chain couples TRBV7-9 to TRBJ2-7; D uncertain. Trimming stripped 5 bases from V and 5 bases from J, with 7 bases between. Germline CDR1 is SEHNR and CDR2 is FQNEAQ (reference sequence). The CDR3 runs to 11 residues. CDR3 residues: CASSQNHEQYF. As DNA, the CDR3 is TGTGCCAGCAGCCAGAATCACGAGCAGTACTTC.

This clone appeared a few times. The chain combines TRBV5-6 with TRBJ2-7, with 7 nucleotides matching TRBD1. Trimming at V came to 0 bases and at J to 4 bases, leaving 4 bases not matched to a gene. The CDR3 extends over 14 amino acids. Per germline, CDR1 SGHDT and CDR2 YYEEEE. The CDR3 nucleotides are TGTGCCAGCAGCTTGGCGGGGACAGCATACGAGCAGTACTTC. Translating gives CASSLAGTAYEQYF.

This rearrangement joins TRBV7-2 to TRBJ2-3, with 14 bases that match TRBD2. This CDR3 spans 14 amino acids. V shed 5 bases, J shed 11 bases, and the junction held 6 bases outside the gene matches. Germline CDR1 reads SGHTA; CDR2 reads FQGNSA. Here the CDR3 reads CASSQGLAGDRQYF. The CDR3 nucleotides read TGTGCCAGCAGCCAGGGACTAGCGGGGGATCGGCAGTATTTT.

This clone was seen a single time. The chain joins TRBV19 to TRBJ1-2; TRBD1 might be the D (5 bases). This CDR3 contains 15 residues. The germline V gene encodes CDR1 LNHDA and CDR2 SQIVND (reference sequence). Trimming took 6 bases from V and 8 from J, leaving 22 bases between them. In DNA, the CDR3 is TGTGCCAGTAGAACCCGACAGCCCGGGGCGAGGGGCTACACCTTC. It yields the protein CASRTRQPGARGYTF. The complete variable domain, with remaining parts taken from reference TRBV19 and TRBJ1-2, reads DGGITQSPKYLFRKEGQNVTLSCEQNLNHDAMYWYRQDPGQGLRLIYYSQIVNDFQKGDIAEGYSVSREKKESFPLTVTSAQKNPTAFYLCASRTRQPGARGYTFGSGTRLTVV.

The chain is built from TRBV4-1 and TRBJ2-2; D gene uncertain. The germline V gene has CDR1 MGHRA and CDR2 YSYEKL. The CDR3 runs 15 residues. V was trimmed by 1 base and J by 8 bases, leaving 14 bases between them. CDR3 protein: CASSQGALLPGELFF. The DNA for the CDR3 is TGCGCCAGCAGCCAAGGGGCGCTTCTTCCGGGGGAGCTGTTTTTT.

The chain links TRBV4-1 to TRBJ1-3; no definite D call. In germline, CDR1 is MGHRA, CDR2 YSYEKL. Trimming removed 3 bases at V and 4 bases at J, with 16 bases between. This CDR3 has 16 residues. The CDR3 region is CASSHFGVRSGNTIYF. In DNA form, the CDR3 reads TGCGCCAGCAGCCATTTCGGGGTACGATCGGGAAACACCATATATTTT.

This clone was seen only once. This chain connects TRBV10-3 to TRBJ1-1; D perhaps matches TRBD1 (5 bases). Trimming took off 5 bases at V and 2 bases at J, with 9 bases between the two ends. Germline V gives CDR1 ENHRY, CDR2 SYGVKD. The CDR3 spans 13 residues. The CDR3 spells CAISSQGNTEAFF. For the CDR3, the DNA is TGTGCCATCAGTTCTCAGGGTAACACTGAAGCTTTCTTT.

This clone has only a few counts. The chain combines TRBV5-1 with TRBJ2-7, with D tentatively TRBD1 or TRBD2 (6 bases each). V lost 4 bases to trimming and J lost 1 base, with 12 bases between them. Germline CDR1 SGHRS, CDR2 YFSETQ. This CDR3 region has 14 residues. CDR3 loop: CASSPEGHSYEQYF. CDR3 sequence (DNA): TGCGCCAGCAGCCCGGAGGGACATTCCTACGAGCAGTACTTC.

The gene calls are TRBV19 and TRBJ2-1; weak D call: TRBD2 (5 bases). Trimming left V 9 bases short and J 7 bases short, with 13 bases between. Germline V gene lookup returns CDR1 LNHDA and CDR2 SQIVND (reference sequence). There are 12 residues in the CDR3. CDR3 DNA sequence: TGTGCCAGCGGCTGGACTGTTAATGAGCAGTTCTTC. Protein sequence: CASGWTVNEQFF.

The genes are TRBV6-1 and TRBJ2-3; perhaps TRBD2 as D (7 bases). The germline gives CDR1 MNHNS, CDR2 SASEGT. Trimming shortened V by 6 bases and J by 7 bases, and 14 bases separated the two germline ends. The CDR3 consists of 13 residues. CDR3 amino acids: CASREGGINTQYF. The CDR3 DNA reads TGTGCCAGCAGGGAGGGGGGGATTAATACGCAGTATTTT.

This rearrangement joins TRBV5-5 to TRBJ2-3; 13 positions match TRBD2. The length of the CDR3 is 15 residues. The junction had 5 bases not matched to a gene; V was cut back by 3 bases and J by 7 bases. Germline V gene lookup returns CDR1 SGHKS and CDR2 YYEKEE (reference sequence). The CDR3 DNA is TGTGCCAGCAGCTCAAGGACTAGCGGGAGCAATACGCAGTATTTT. Its translation is CASSSRTSGSNTQYF.

The V gene is TRBV7-6, the J gene TRBJ2-2; D is possibly TRBD1 (8 bases). Trimming removed 1 base from V and 5 bases from J, with 11 bases in between. CDR1 and CDR2 from the germline V gene are SGHVS and FNYEAQ. The CDR3 loop spans 15 amino acids. The CDR3 loop is CASSLVQGGTGELFF. The CDR3 DNA reads as TGTGCCAGCAGCTTAGTACAGGGGGGGACCGGGGAGCTGTTTTTT.